A single sample is the source of the 8 T cell receptor beta chains below, sequenced in a study of T cell repertoires in cytomegalovirus infection. Their antigens remain unidentified. Each CDR3 protein is one row after TCRdb ran MiXCR on the reads. The sample lists about 270,000 distinct CDR3 sequences, around 20% occurring once. The sample was cultured PBMCs, taken from culture after CMV antigen stimulation. The receptors here all came from a human donor in good health (CMV status not recorded). Some clones in this sample may be carry-over from other donors' samples.

This chain uses TRBV10-3 with TRBJ2-7, with D possibly matching TRBD2 (5 bases). The V end lost 10 bases, the J end lost 2 bases, and 12 bases lay between the germline ends. Germline V gene sequence: CDR1 ENHRY, CDR2 SYGVKD. The CDR3 sequence is 12 residues long. CDR3 in DNA: TGTGCCACGACGGGGAAGACCTACGAGCAGTACTTC. Translated: CATTGKTYEQYF.

There are many counts of this clonotype. The gene calls are TRBV7-9 and TRBJ2-7; D possibly uses TRBD1 or TRBD2 (5 bases each). Germline V gene sequence: CDR1 SEHNR, CDR2 FQNEAQ (reference sequence). CDR3 length: 14 amino acids. V gave up 6 bases and J gave up 6 bases, with 18 bases separating them. The CDR3 reads CASSRRGAGREQYF. CDR3 sequence (DNA): TGTGCCAGCAGTCGCCGGGGCGCAGGGCGCGAGCAGTACTTC. The full variable domain, rest sourced from reference TRBV7-9 and TRBJ2-7, is DTGVSQNPRHKITKRGQNVTFRCDPISEHNRLYWYRQTLGQGPEFLTYFQNEAQLEKSRLLSDRFSAERPKGSFSTLEIQRTEQGDSAMYLCASSRRGAGREQYFGPGTRLTVT.

This clonotype was picked up many times. This sequence joins TRBV7-2 and TRBJ1-2; D unresolved. The CDR3 loop spans 13 amino acids. CDR1 SGHTA and CDR2 FQGNSA come from the germline V gene. Between the trimmed V and J ends, which lost 2 bases and 10 bases, there was a span of 14 bases. CDR3 residues: CASSLNLAADYTF. CDR3 DNA sequence: TGTGCCAGCAGCTTAAATTTAGCAGCGGACTACACCTTC.

The table lists this clonotype with a few counts. V is TRBV6-2 or TRBV6-3 and J is TRBJ2-1, with no clear D. V shed 2 bases and J shed 1 base, with 9 bases lying between them. Germline V gene lookup returns CDR1 MNHEY and CDR2 SVGEGT. This CDR3 has 15 amino acids. The CDR3 DNA follows: TGTGCCAGCAGTTACGGAACGGAGTCCTACAATGAGCAGTTCTTC. It specifies CASSYGTESYNEQFF.

This clonotype has only a few counts. The rearrangement joins TRBV7-9 to TRBJ2-2, with D maybe TRBD2 (6 bases). V shed 6 bases and J shed 7 bases, with 24 bases lying between them. This CDR3 region has 17 residues. Germline V gives CDR1 SEHNR, CDR2 FQNEAQ (reference sequence). The DNA of the CDR3 is TGTGCCAGCAGTCTTTACCCCCCGGGACTCGTAAACGGGGAGCTGTTTTTT. This codes for CASSLYPPGLVNGELFF.

This clonotype showed up just a few times. The chain has TRBV30 and TRBJ2-1, with D maybe TRBD2 (5 bases). The CDR3 runs to 14 residues. The germline V gene has CDR1 GTSNPN and CDR2 SVGIG (reference sequence). Trimming removed 4 bases at V and 4 bases at J, with 14 bases between. CDR3 DNA sequence: TGTGCCTGGATAGATCCACGGAGGTACAATGAGCAGTTCTTC. This gives the protein CAWIDPRRYNEQFF.

This clonotype was picked up many times. The chain is built from TRBV11-2 and TRBJ1-3, with 7 bases identical to TRBD1. CDR1 is SGHAT, CDR2 FQNNGV, per germline. There are 14 residues in the CDR3. V was clipped by 5 bases and J by 4 bases; unmatched bases: 5. In DNA, the CDR3 is TGTGCCAGCAGCCCCCAGACAGGGGGAAACACCATATATTTT. It encodes CASSPQTGGNTIYF.

The chain carries TRBV28 and TRBJ2-6; 9 nucleotides match TRBD1. The germline V gene has CDR1 MDHEN and CDR2 SYDVKM. This CDR3 region has 19 residues. V gave up 7 bases and J gave up 1 base; unmatched junction bases: 14. CDR3 in amino acids: CASITSGTGQGSGANVLTF. The CDR3 DNA follows: TGTGCCAGCATAACCTCCGGGACAGGGCAAGGATCTGGGGCCAACGTCCTGACTTTC.